These 25 T cell receptor beta chains share one sample of origin, sequenced in a study of T cells after yellow fever vaccination. TCRdb itself ran the 5' RACE reads through MiXCR, one entry per CDR3 protein. The data show 250,000 or so distinct CDR3 sequences, 6.9% seen once. This material consisted of CD4+ T cells sorted from PBMCs, taken 15 days after the yellow fever booster vaccination. The receptors come from a man aged 25 to 40 who received the YFV17D yellow fever vaccine.

J is TRBJ2-7 and V is TRBV1. TRBV1 is designated a pseudogene. The CDR3 totals 11 residues. This CDR3 reads CTSRLNYEQYF. The CDR3, as DNA: TGCACCAGCAGACTCAACTACGAGCAGTACTTC.

This sequence joins TRBV11-1 and TRBJ1-4, with D possibly TRBD1 on 5 matching bases. Germline CDR1 SGHAT, CDR2 FQDESV (reference sequence). V lost 0 bases, J lost 7 bases, and 21 bases lay in between. The CDR3 contains 18 residues. The DNA of the CDR3 is TGTGCCAGCAGCTTAGCTCGGAGCCCAGGGAAGGGATTTGAAAAACTGTTTTTT. Translating gives CASSLARSPGKGFEKLFF.

This clonotype was counted a few times. V usage is TRBV7-2 and J usage is TRBJ1-2; D may be TRBD1 (5 bases). V lost 6 bases, J lost 4 bases, and 12 bases lay in between. Looked up from germline, CDR1 is SGHTA and CDR2 is FQGNSA. The CDR3 is 13 amino acids. The CDR3 DNA follows: TGTGCCAGCAGGGGGGGTTCTCCCTATGGCTACACCTTC. This sequence encodes CASRGGSPYGYTF.

This clonotype came up a few times. CDR3 amino acids: CASSSGQIYGYTF. CDR3 nucleotides: TGTGCCAGCAGCTCCGGACAGATCTATGGCTACACCTTC. The chain is built from TRBV28 and TRBJ1-2; D is perhaps TRBD1 (6 bases). This CDR3 has 13 residues. Germline CDR1 MDHEN, CDR2 SYDVKM. The V end was cut by 6 bases, the J end by 4 bases, with 12 bases between.

The genes are TRBV5-6 and TRBJ2-7; a weak D match, TRBD2 (6 bases). Germline CDR1 is SGHDT and CDR2 is YYEEEE. The V gene lost 4 bases and the J gene lost 7 bases, with 21 bases spanning the gap. This CDR3 has 15 residues. CDR3 loop: CASSTSALLAKEQYF. The CDR3 DNA sequence: TGTGCCAGCAGCACCTCAGCCCTACTAGCTAAGGAGCAGTACTTC.

Comments on this clonotype: This may be a read error: a much more frequent sequence differs by one nucleotide. The rearrangement uses TRBV5-6 and TRBJ1-1, with no clear D. Germline CDR1 reads SGHDT; CDR2 reads YYEEEE. This CDR3 contains 13 residues. CDR3 coding DNA: TGTGCCAGCAGCTTGCCCGGATACACTGAAGCTCTCTTT. Translating it yields CASSLPGYTEALF.

This clonotype was counted only a few times. V usage is TRBV19 and J usage is TRBJ2-7, with D uncertain. This CDR3 region has 15 residues. Germline assignment: CDR1 LNHDA and CDR2 SQIVND (reference sequence). Trimming left V 1 base short and J 0 bases short, with 10 bases between. In DNA, the CDR3 is TGTGCCAGTAGTATAGTGGCAGGACCCTCCTACGAGCAGTACTTC. Protein: CASSIVAGPSYEQYF.

At least ten counts were recorded for this clonotype. V and J are TRBV9 and TRBJ2-5, with TRBD1 matching over 9 bases. The CDR3 length is 15 residues. V lost 6 bases, J lost 5 bases, and 11 bases stayed unmatched. Germline loops: CDR1 SGDLS, CDR2 YYNGEE. The CDR3 loop reads CASTPGTGSWETQYF. The CDR3 nucleotides read TGTGCCAGCACCCCTGGGACAGGGAGTTGGGAGACCCAGTACTTC.

This clonotype has ten or more counts. The chain recombines TRBV28 with TRBJ2-1, with 12 bases lining up with TRBD2. Trimming at V came to 0 bases and at J to 1 base, leaving 4 bases not matched to a gene. Germline V gene sequence: CDR1 MDHEN, CDR2 SYDVKM. The CDR3 spans 18 residues. CDR3 nucleotides: TGTGCCAGCAGTTTATGGAAACTAGCGGGAGGATCCTACAATGAGCAGTTCTTC. It specifies CASSLWKLAGGSYNEQFF.

The chain uses TRBV5-1 and TRBJ2-7, with TRBD2 as a possible D gene (6 bases). V lost 2 bases and J lost 2, with 17 bases in between. The germline V gene encodes CDR1 SGHRS and CDR2 YFSETQ. CDR3 length equals 16 residues. In nucleotides, the CDR3 is TGCGCCAGCAGCTTTATCTCTGGGAGGTCCACCTACGAGCAGTACTTC. Its protein is CASSFISGRSTYEQYF. Combining the CDR3 with reference TRBV5-1 and TRBJ2-7 gives the whole variable domain KAGVTQTPRYLIKTRGQQVTLSCSPISGHRSVSWYQQTPGQGLQFLFEYFSETQRNKGNFPGRFSGRQFSNSRSEMNVSTLELGDSALYLCASSFISGRSTYEQYFGPGTRLTVT.

This clonotype has at least ten counts. The V and J genes are TRBV7-2 and TRBJ2-2; 10 bases fit TRBD1. Germline trimming cut 5 bases from V and 4 bases from J; bases unmatched to any gene: 1. The CDR3 loop spans 14 amino acids. Germline V gene lookup returns CDR1 SGHTA and CDR2 FQGNSA. The CDR3 nucleotides are TGTGCCAGCAGCAGGACAGGGGGCACCGGGGAGCTGTTTTTT. Amino acid sequence: CASSRTGGTGELFF.

This clonotype was detected a few times. V is TRBV25-1 and J is TRBJ2-1; a weak D match, TRBD2 (5 bases). The germline V gene has CDR1 MGHDK and CDR2 SYGVNS. Trimming took 6 bases from V and 5 from J, leaving 17 bases between them. The CDR3 has 15 amino acids. This chain's CDR3 is CASRAGIGKNNEQFF. CDR3 DNA: TGTGCCAGCAGGGCCGGGATCGGCAAAAACAATGAGCAGTTCTTC.

Many counts were recorded for this clonotype. At one boundary the junction diverges from the germline segment, which might be a read error. The chain links TRBV5-6 to TRBJ2-7, with unresolved D. Germline V gene sequence: CDR1 SGHDT, CDR2 YYEEEE. This CDR3 region has 12 residues. The CDR3 DNA sequence: TGTGCCAGCAGCTTCGTCTCCTCCGAGCAGTACTTC. Residues: CASSFVSSEQYF.

The genes are TRBV7-2 and TRBJ2-3, with D possibly being TRBD1 (5 bases). Germline V gives CDR1 SGHTA, CDR2 FQGNSA. The CDR3 contains 15 residues. Deletions cut 5 bases from V and 2 bases from J, with 14 bases between. CDR3: CASSPDRVLTDTQYF. CDR3 nucleotide sequence: TGTGCCAGCAGCCCTGACAGAGTACTCACAGATACGCAGTATTTT.

This clonotype has a handful of counts. J is TRBJ2-7 and V is TRBV5-1, with D possibly matching TRBD1 (5 bases). The CDR3 is 14 residues long. The V gene's germline CDR1 is SGHRS and CDR2 YFSETQ. Trimming took off 4 bases at V and 2 bases at J, with 13 bases between the two ends. The CDR3 DNA sequence: TGCGCCAGCAGCATCAAGACAGACACCTACGAGCAGTACTTC. Protein: CASSIKTDTYEQYF. Full variable domain (rest looked up from reference TRBV5-1 and TRBJ2-7): KAGVTQTPRYLIKTRGQQVTLSCSPISGHRSVSWYQQTPGQGLQFLFEYFSETQRNKGNFPGRFSGRQFSNSRSEMNVSTLELGDSALYLCASSIKTDTYEQYFGPGTRLTVT.

Regarding this clonotype: Because the CDR3's place on the DNA is in doubt, the DNA is left out and the CDR3 is given as listed by TCRdb. J is TRBJ2-2 and V is TRBV21-1; the table's D call TRBD1 went unverified against the DNA. TRBV21-1 is deemed a pseudogene. From its first to its last residue, the CDR3 has 17 amino acids. The CDR3 loop is CASPGWGQGACTGELFF.

This chain connects TRBV3-1 to TRBJ2-7; 7 bases align to TRBD2. This CDR3 region has 13 residues. The germline CDR1 and CDR2 sequences are LGHDT and YNNKEL (reference sequence). V shed 4 bases and J 4 bases; nucleotides not matched to a gene: 4. As DNA, the CDR3 is TGTGCCAGCAGCCTTCGGACTAGTTACGAGCAGTACTTC. Translated: CASSLRTSYEQYF.

In its sample, this clonotype was seen many times. This chain links TRBV7-8 with TRBJ2-7; 11 bases map to TRBD1. The length of the CDR3 is 15 residues. V lost 4 bases, J lost 3 bases, and 5 bases stayed unmatched. Germline V gene lookup returns CDR1 SGHVS and CDR2 FQNEAQ. CDR3 sequence: CASSSGTGGVYEQYF. CDR3 coding DNA: TGTGCCAGCAGCTCAGGGACAGGGGGGGTCTACGAGCAGTACTTC.

This clonotype occurred many times. The chain joins TRBV12-3 or TRBV12-4 to TRBJ1-5; 10 nucleotides agree with TRBD1. This CDR3 is 15 amino acids long. The J segment lost 4 bases and the V segment lost 9 bases, leaving 9 bases of the junction unmatched. The DNA of the CDR3 is TGTGCCAGTAACACGGGACAGGGGAGTAATCAGCCCCAGCATTTT. It encodes CASNTGQGSNQPQHF.

This clonotype was found many times. The chain is built from TRBV27 and TRBJ2-2; no clear D gene. There are 13 residues in the CDR3. V lost 7 bases and J lost 0, with 6 bases in between. In germline, CDR1 is MNHEY, CDR2 SMNVEV (reference sequence). Here the CDR3 DNA reads TGTGCCAGCAATAGACCGAACACCGGGGAGCTGTTTTTT. Amino acid sequence: CASNRPNTGELFF.

This clonotype was seen repeatedly, ten times or more. The V and J genes are TRBV2 and TRBJ1-6; D possibly corresponds to TRBD1 (5 bases). Trimming took 4 bases from V and 10 from J, leaving 17 bases between them. Per the germline V gene, CDR1 is SNHLY and CDR2 is FYNNEI. The CDR3 totals 15 residues. CDR3 region: CASSAGTEASSPLHF. CDR3 DNA: TGTGCCAGCAGTGCCGGGACGGAGGCAAGCTCACCCCTCCACTTT.

This clonotype was found a few times. V usage is TRBV5-8 and J usage is TRBJ1-2; no clear D. V was cut by 4 bases and J by 4 bases, with 2 bases left in between. Germline values: CDR1 SGHTS, CDR2 YDEGEE. The CDR3 extends over 10 amino acids. This CDR3 is CASSRYGYTF. CDR3 DNA sequence: TGTGCCAGCAGCCGCTATGGCTACACCTTC.

The V gene is TRBV7-2, the J gene TRBJ2-7, with 8 bases matching TRBD2. There are 13 residues in the CDR3. CDR1 is SGHTA and CDR2 is FQGNSA in the germline V gene. V shed 3 bases and J 2 bases; nucleotides not matched to a gene: 0. CDR3 in amino acids: CASSFGRAYEQYF. CDR3 DNA sequence: TGTGCCAGCAGCTTCGGGAGGGCCTACGAGCAGTACTTC.

This clonotype was detected many times. The J gene is TRBJ2-5, the V gene TRBV24-1; 11 bases agree with TRBD2. Germline-derived CDR1 and CDR2 are KGHDR and SFDVKD. This CDR3 comprises 15 residues. J gave up 5 bases and V 0 bases, and 1 base lay outside the gene matches. This CDR3 reads CATSDLTSGSETQYF. The CDR3 bases are TGTGCCACCAGTGATTTGACTAGCGGGAGTGAGACCCAGTACTTC.

The sample holds many counts of this clonotype. This chain joins TRBV20-1 and TRBJ1-5, with D possibly being TRBD1 (5 bases). Per germline, CDR1 DFQATT and CDR2 SNEGSKA (reference sequence). V lost 6 bases and J lost 4, with 16 bases in between. The CDR3 consists of 14 residues. CDR3 region: CSAIGGTANQPQHF. CDR3 DNA: TGCAGTGCCATAGGCGGGACCGCTAATCAGCCCCAGCATTTT.